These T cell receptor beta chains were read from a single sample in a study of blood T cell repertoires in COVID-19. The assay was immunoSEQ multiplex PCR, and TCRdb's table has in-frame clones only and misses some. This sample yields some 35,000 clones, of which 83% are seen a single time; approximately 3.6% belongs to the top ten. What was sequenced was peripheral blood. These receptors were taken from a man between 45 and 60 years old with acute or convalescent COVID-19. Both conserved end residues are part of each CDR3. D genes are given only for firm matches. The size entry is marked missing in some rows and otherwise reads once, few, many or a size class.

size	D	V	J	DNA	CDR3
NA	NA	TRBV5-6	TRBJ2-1	TGTGCCAGCTTCCAGGGGAGTGAGCAGTTCTTC	CASFQGSEQFF
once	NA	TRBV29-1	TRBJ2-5	TGCAGCGTTGAAGGAGTAAACCAAGAGACCCAGTACTTC	CSVEGVNQETQYF
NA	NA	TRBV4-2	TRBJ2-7	TGTGCCAGCAGCCAAGATAGCGGCCCCTACGAGCAGTACTTC	CASSQDSGPYEQYF
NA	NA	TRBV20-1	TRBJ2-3	TGCAGTGCCTTTACTAGGCATACGCAGTATTTT	CSAFTRHTQYF
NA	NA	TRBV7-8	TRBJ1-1	TGTGCCAGCAGCTTGGCCCTGGACACTGAAGCTTTCTTT	CASSLALDTEAFF
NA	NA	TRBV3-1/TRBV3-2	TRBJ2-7	TGTGCCAGCAGCCAAGAAATTCCGGGGGTCGAGCAGTACTTC	CASSQEIPGVEQYF
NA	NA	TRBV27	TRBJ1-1	TGTGCCAGCAGTTCCAGGGTTGCGGTTACTGAAGCTTTCTTT	CASSSRVAVTEAFF
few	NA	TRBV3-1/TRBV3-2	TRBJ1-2	TGTGCCAGCAGAGACAGCAGCCACTATGGCTACACCTTC	CASRDSSHYGYTF
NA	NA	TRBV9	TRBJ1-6	TGTGCCAGCAGCGCCCTACAGGCGGGAAGGAATTCACCCCTCCACTTT	CASSALQAGRNSPLHF
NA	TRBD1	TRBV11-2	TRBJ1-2	TGTGCCAGCAGCCCGTGGACAGGCGATGGCTACACCTTC	CASSPWTGDGYTF
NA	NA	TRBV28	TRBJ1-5	TGTGCCAGCAGTACTTTTCAAGTCCGGCGGGTAAACCAGCCCCAGCATTTT	CASSTFQVRRVNQPQHF
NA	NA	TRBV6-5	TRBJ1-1	TGTGCCAGCGCCCCAGGTCAGGTCACTGAAGCTTTCTTT	CASAPGQVTEAFF
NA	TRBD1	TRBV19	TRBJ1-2	TGTGCCAGTAGTATCGGACAGGGTATGGATGGCTACACCTTC	CASSIGQGMDGYTF
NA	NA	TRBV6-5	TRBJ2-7	TGTGCCAGCAGTTACGAGGCGGGGTACGAGCAGTACTTC	CASSYEAGYEQYF
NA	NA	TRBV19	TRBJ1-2	TGTGCCAGTTCTCAATTAGACGGGGGGAGCGGAGGCTACACCTTC	CASSQLDGGSGGYTF
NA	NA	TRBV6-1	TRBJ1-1	TGTGCCAGCAGTGAAGGGGCAGGCGGGGGTACTGAAGCTTTCTTT	CASSEGAGGGTEAFF
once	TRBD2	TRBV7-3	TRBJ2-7	TGTGCCAGCAGCTTAACGGGAGGGTACGAGCAGTACTTC	CASSLTGGYEQYF
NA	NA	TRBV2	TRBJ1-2	TGTGCCAGCAGACAGCAGGGTCTCGGTGACTATGGCTACACCTTC	CASRQQGLGDYGYTF
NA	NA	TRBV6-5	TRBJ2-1	TGTGCCAGCAGTCCACGGACACTCTCGCGGGGTGAGCAGTTCTTC	CASSPRTLSRGEQFF
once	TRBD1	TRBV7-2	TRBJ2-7	TGTGCCAGCAGCCGGGACAGGGGGGCGTACGAGCAGTACTTC	CASSRDRGAYEQYF
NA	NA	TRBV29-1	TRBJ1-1	TGCAGCCCCAGCAGAGACGAGGCCGCTCCCGCTTTCTTT	CSPSRDEAAPAFF
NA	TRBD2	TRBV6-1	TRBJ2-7	TGTGCCAGCAGTGAAGCGACTAGCGGGGGGTACGAGCAGTACTTC	CASSEATSGGYEQYF
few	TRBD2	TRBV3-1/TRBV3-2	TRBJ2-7	TGTGCCAGCAGCCAAGTAGGGCGGCTAGCGGAACTCTACGAGCAGTACTTC	CASSQVGRLAELYEQYF
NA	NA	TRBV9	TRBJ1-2	TGTGCCAGCAGCGTAGAGACAAGTAACTATGGCTACACCTTC	CASSVETSNYGYTF
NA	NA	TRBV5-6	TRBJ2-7	TGTGCCAGCAGCTTGGGTCTAGCTACAGCCGAGCAGTACTTC	CASSLGLATAEQYF
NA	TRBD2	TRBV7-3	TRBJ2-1	TGTGCCAGCAGCTTACTAGCGGGAGTCGATGAGCAGTTCTTC	CASSLLAGVDEQFF
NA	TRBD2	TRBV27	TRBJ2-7	TGTGCCAGCAGTTTATCAGTAGCGGGGTACTCCTACGAGCAGTACTTC	CASSLSVAGYSYEQYF
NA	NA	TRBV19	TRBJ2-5	TGTGCCAGTAGTGTCGGACAGGGAGGGGAGACCCAGTACTTC	CASSVGQGGETQYF